One sample yielded the 12 T cell receptor beta chains listed below, sequenced in a study of T cell repertoires in cytomegalovirus infection. TCRdb fed the reads into MiXCR, producing one record per CDR3 protein. The sample lists hundreds of thousands of distinct CDR3 sequences, roughly 17% occurring once. Sequenced input: PBMCs. The origin of the receptors is a human donor in good health (CMV status not recorded). Some clones in this sample may be carry-over from other donors' samples.

This clonotype was seen at least ten times. The chain employs TRBV28 and TRBJ1-2; maybe TRBD1 (6 bases). This CDR3 is 13 amino acids long. The V end was cut by 6 bases, the J end by 8 bases, with 16 bases between. Germline CDR1 MDHEN, CDR2 SYDVKM. This chain's CDR3 is CASSPTGTNGYTF. For the CDR3, the DNA is TGTGCCAGCAGCCCAACCGGGACAAACGGCTACACCTTC.

This clonotype was recorded many times. The J gene is TRBJ2-2, the V gene TRBV7-2; unclear D gene. The CDR3 contains 14 residues. Trimming pared 2 bases from V and 3 bases from J, leaving 7 bases between. Germline V gives CDR1 SGHTA, CDR2 FQGNSA. CDR3 nucleotides: TGTGCCAGCAGCTTAAAAAGGGACACCGGGGAGCTGTTTTTT. Protein sequence: CASSLKRDTGELFF.

This clonotype was seen a few times. The CDR3 spells CASTPLAYSSPLHF. As DNA, the CDR3 is TGTGCCAGCACCCCCCTAGCATACTCGTCACCCCTCCACTTT. The chain uses TRBV2 and TRBJ1-6; D is unresolved. Germline CDR1 and CDR2: SNHLY and FYNNEI. The CDR3 length is 14 residues. Trimming stripped 7 bases from V and 10 bases from J, with 17 bases between.

This clonotype was counted many times. The chain couples TRBV11-2 to TRBJ2-3, with a tentative D call TRBD1 (6 bases). Between the trimmed V and J ends, which lost 5 bases and 0 bases, there was a span of 15 bases. Germline CDR1 and CDR2: SGHAT and FQNNGV. The CDR3 length is 16 residues. The DNA for the CDR3 is TGTGCCAGCAGCCTTTGGGGGCGCGGGAGCACAGATACGCAGTATTTT. This encodes CASSLWGRGSTDTQYF.

In its sample, this clonotype was seen many times. The rearrangement joins TRBV4-1 to TRBJ2-5; TRBD1 or TRBD2 may be the D gene (7 bases each). This CDR3 region has 17 residues. The germline V and J ends were trimmed by 4 bases and 3 bases, with 21 bases remaining between them. Germline CDR1 MGHRA, CDR2 YSYEKL. CDR3 in amino acids: CASSRGTGTAGKETQYF. As DNA, the CDR3 is TGCGCCAGCAGCCGAGGCACCGGGACAGCGGGAAAAGAGACCCAGTACTTC.

The sample holds many counts of this clonotype. V gene TRBV7-6 combines with J gene TRBJ2-3; D gene unclear. The germline V and J ends were trimmed by 0 bases and 2 bases, with 3 bases remaining between them. The CDR3 has 13 residues. Looked up from germline, CDR1 is SGHVS and CDR2 is FNYEAQ. Here the CDR3 reads CASSLADTDTQYF. DNA for the CDR3: TGTGCCAGCAGCTTAGCTGACACAGATACGCAGTATTTT.

This clonotype was found many times. J is TRBJ1-2 and V is TRBV7-2, with D maybe TRBD1 (5 bases). The germline gives CDR1 SGHTA, CDR2 FQGNSA. The CDR3 runs to 14 residues. Trimming removed 4 bases at V and 8 bases at J, with 17 bases between. The CDR3 DNA is TGTGCCAGCAGCTCGGGACCCGACCCGGCGGGCTACACCTTC. It specifies CASSSGPDPAGYTF.

This chain connects TRBV7-2 to TRBJ2-7; maybe TRBD1 (7 bases). CDR1 and CDR2 (germline): SGHTA, FQGNSA. CDR3 length equals 15 residues. Trimming stripped 5 bases from V and 2 bases from J, with 16 bases between. The CDR3 DNA follows: TGTGCCAGCAGCCGCGGGGCAGGGGGGACCTACGAGCAGTACTTC. Its translation: CASSRGAGGTYEQYF. Full variable domain (missing parts from reference TRBV7-2 and TRBJ2-7): GAGVSQSPSNKVTEKGKDVELRCDPISGHTALYWYRQSLGQGLEFLIYFQGNSAPDKSGLPSDRFSAERTGGSVSTLTIQRTQQEDSAVYLCASSRGAGGTYEQYFGPGTRLTVT.

The chain combines TRBV6-5 with TRBJ2-2; D is unresolved. The germline gives CDR1 MNHEY, CDR2 SVGAGI. V dropped 2 bases and J dropped 6 bases, with 7 bases sitting between them. The CDR3 is 13 amino acids. The CDR3 here is CASSYIRPGELFF. CDR3 nucleotide sequence: TGTGCCAGCAGTTACATCCGACCCGGGGAGCTGTTTTTT.

The CDR3 DNA sequence: TGTGCCAGCAGCTTGATAGGCAGGGCCCCTAGTAGGAATGAGCAGTTCTTC. Encoded protein: CASSLIGRAPSRNEQFF. The rearrangement links TRBV5-6 to TRBJ2-1; tentative D call: TRBD1 (5 bases). V lost 1 base and J 7 bases, leaving 21 bases between the germline ends. The germline V gene has CDR1 SGHDT and CDR2 YYEEEE. This CDR3 has 17 residues.

This clonotype was seen a single time. This rearrangement joins TRBV20-1 to TRBJ1-5; no reliable D call. V lost 6 bases to trimming and J lost 1 base, with 16 bases between them. The germline V gene encodes CDR1 DFQATT and CDR2 SNEGSKA (reference sequence). The CDR3 totals 15 residues. In DNA form, the CDR3 reads TGCAGTGCATTAAGGGTTACGGGGAGCAATCAGCCCCAGCATTTT. Residues: CSALRVTGSNQPQHF.

The gene calls are TRBV19 and TRBJ1-4; no clear D gene. The CDR3 totals 19 residues. V was cut by 7 bases and J by 0 bases, with 24 bases left in between. CDR1 LNHDA and CDR2 SQIVND come from the germline V gene (reference sequence). CDR3 DNA: TGTGCCAGTACCAAGGCTTCAGTAAGGCGAAATCCAACTAATGAAAAACTGTTTTTT. Its translation: CASTKASVRRNPTNEKLFF.